This T cell receptor (beta chain) was found in a study of blood T cells in healthy people across ages. Deletions cut 1 base from V and 6 bases from J, with 10 bases between. CDR3 length: 14 residues. CDR1 and CDR2 (germline): LNHNV, YYDKDF (reference sequence). This clonotype was detected only a few times. The second PCR ran roughly 7 to 12 cycles with a sample-barcoded 5' primer and J-beta primers. In TCRdb, the 5' RACE reads were re-called with MiXCR into one record per CDR3 protein. The sample lists about 2 million distinct CDR3 sequences, around half seen once, with over 2% in the top ten. Specimen: blood. The receptor was isolated from a woman in her thirties or forties in good health. V is TRBV15 and J is TRBJ2-4; D gene unclear. CDR3: CATSRVSPGNIQYF. The CDR3 nucleotides read TGTGCCACCAGCAGAGTCAGTCCAGGAAACATTCAGTACTTC.